The clone carrying this T cell receptor (beta chain) was counted at least ten times. The antigen is undetermined. Via MiXCR, TCRdb re-called the 5' RACE reads, giving one row per CDR3 protein. The sample has around 340,000 distinct CDR3 sequences, roughly 20% seen once. With V trimmed by 8 bases and J by 0 bases, 4 bases remained unmatched. CDR3 size: 14 residues. The sample originates from a study of CD8 T cells in ankylosing spondylitis. General observations from the study: Relatively rare in peripheral blood, disease-linked clones were also CD8+.

The clonotype comes from a male donor with ankylosing spondylitis or in good health (not recorded which). The chain links TRBV12-3 or TRBV12-4 to TRBJ2-3, with TRBD2 matching over 8 bases. Sequenced material: blood, either unsorted or a sorted T cell fraction (not recorded which). The CDR3 DNA reads as TGTGCCAGCGGCACGGGGGGGAGCACAGATACGCAGTATTTT. Translation: CASGTGGSTDTQYF.